What follows is one TCR beta chain and its context. Its binding antigen is unknown. A much larger clone lies a single base off, so this may be a read error. For CDR1 and CDR2, the germline V gene (reference sequence) lists LGHDT and YNNKEL. The CDR3 numbers 17 residues from cysteine through phenylalanine. The entry retains the CDR3 DNA only, 51 bases that are in frame from base 1. The sample's treatment or condition label, in plain terms: live attenuated yellow fever vaccine strain. PBMCs were isolated from peripheral blood using a standard Ficoll-Paque protocol. CD4 and CD8 T-cell fractions were isolated with Dynabeads CD4 and CD8 positive selection kits. TriZol was used to extract RNA from bulk PBMCs, from CD4 and CD8 fractions, and from dextramer-positive and dextramer-negative fractions. TCR cDNA was synthesized by 5'RACE template switching, through which a universal primer site and unique molecular identifiers were introduced. cDNA synthesis was primed from both the TCR alpha and TCR beta constant segments. Library amplification used two PCR steps, and the second PCR step added sample barcodes and sequencing adapters. Sequencing of libraries was performed on Illumina HiSeq 2500 (2x100 bp) or NovaSeq (2x150 bp). The study's processing was this. MIGEC handled demultiplexing of reads and collapsing into UMI consensus sequences, while MiXCR performed V(D)J alignment. Using edgeR on replicate PBMC samples, clonotypes were called vaccine-responding if FDR was below 0.01 and the log2 fold change was above 5 up to day 15. Bulk clonotypes were assigned CD4 or CD8 identity according to which sequenced CD4 or CD8 repertoire held them at higher abundance. TCRdb took the public reads, trimmed them with fastp at Q25, ran MiXCR for clone calling and kept in-frame beta chains. Each entry merges the rows of one CDR3 protein and shows their most common DNA and genes. These V and J calls derive from TCRdb rather than the authors' analysis. Present in this sample are about 140,000 distinct CDR3 sequences, 7.7% of which were seen just once. The ten most abundant clones make up about 0.73% of the sample.

The sample comes from a study of T cells after yellow fever vaccination (dated by TCRdb to about 2019). For the wider study: The SMART-Seq v4 Ultra Low Input RNA kit was used to prepare libraries from fractions with low cell numbers. Two healthy male donors, one aged 18 to 30 and one aged 30 to 40 years, made up the cohort. To follow T-cell clones before and after primary and booster YFV17D yellow fever vaccination, bulk TCR alpha and beta repertoires were sequenced over time. Bulk PBMC replicates and cell subsets were isolated from blood drawn at multiple timepoints before and after both primary and secondary immunization. The study at large found these results: Compared with the primary T-cell response, the secondary T-cell response was weaker but faster, peaking on day 5 rather than day 15. Because the study included only two donors, the extent to which the findings can be generalized is limited. A small share of clonotypes occurred in both CD4 and CD8 compartments, likely arising from convergent recombination. After the booster, most of the clones that had expanded following primary vaccination were detected again (approximately 95% of CD4 and more than 85% of CD8), which suggests that memory was broadly maintained. Because abundant contaminating clonotypes from the bulk population could be contained in FACS-sorted repertoires, computational filtering was required.

The clonotype comes from a man younger than 40 who received the YFV17D yellow fever vaccine. The rearrangement joined TRBV3-1 to TRBJ1-2, with 8 junctional bases fitting TRBD1. Source: CD4+ T cells sorted from PBMCs, taken 5 days after the yellow fever booster vaccination. This receptor has the CDR3 CASCHLPSGTGLYGYTF. The DNA is as follows: TGTGCCAGCTGCCATCTCCCCTCCGGGACAGGACTCTATGGCTACACCTTC.